This T cell receptor beta chain was recovered during a study of T cells of healthy individuals. This clonotype was seen ten or more times. TCRdb independently ran MiXCR on the 5' RACE reads; one entry per CDR3 protein. The data hold 55,000 to 65,000 distinct CDR3 sequences, with 16% observed a single time. This sequence was found in a human donor in good health.

CDR3: CASSQVGVRRMQYF. The CDR3 DNA follows: TGCGCCAGCAGCCAAGTTGGAGTCAGAAGAATGCAGTATTTT. J is TRBJ2-3 and V is TRBV4-1; no firm D call. The CDR3 is 14 amino acids. Trimming shortened V by 1 base and J by 11 bases, and 16 bases separated the two germline ends. Germline loops: CDR1 MGHRA, CDR2 YSYEKL.